This T cell receptor (beta chain) stems from a study of T cells in Graves' hyperthyroidism and ophthalmopathy. Using RNA transcripts as the source, TCR beta CDR3 regions were amplified. An initial round of RT-PCR targeting the TCR CDR3 relied on the HTBI primer set. One entry per CDR3 protein results from TCRdb running MiXCR on the multiplex PCR reads. The data hold fewer than 250,000 distinct CDR3 sequences, with 17% observed a single time. Thyroid ultrasound and orbital computed tomography, with clinical symptoms and serum thyroxine and TRAb, informed diagnoses. The authors took PBMCs from 9.5 to 10 ml fresh peripheral blood. Notes on the study in general: Among thyroid clonotypes expanded above 0.001, most also appeared in blood. Model output signaled ophthalmopathy a median 6.5 months ahead of onset.

Germline V CDR1 and CDR2: ENHRY, SYGVKD. The V end was cut by 0 bases, the J end by 7 bases, with 15 bases between. The CDR3 consists of 15 residues. To note about this clonotype: The antigen is not known.

This chain links TRBV10-3 with TRBJ1-2; D may be TRBD1 (5 bases). Sequencing was carried out using blood. The sequence was obtained from a man over 45 with Graves' hyperthyroidism. CDR3 DNA: TGTGCCATCAGTGAGTCGGTAGACAGTCTCCGTGGCTACACCTTC. Amino acids: CAISESVDSLRGYTF.